What follows are 15 T cell receptor beta chains derived from one specimen sequenced in a study of Graves' ophthalmopathy and Graves' hyperthyroidism. RNA transcripts yielded amplified TCR beta CDR3 regions. First-round RT-PCR employed HTBI primers, with a second-round multiplex PCR after it. MiXCR was run by TCRdb on the multiplex PCR reads, yielding one entry per CDR3 protein. The table lists over a million distinct CDR3 sequences, around a third of them singletons, with roughly 10% in the top ten. Sequenced material: peripheral blood or thyroid tissue (not recorded which). These receptor sequences come from an adult man with Graves' hyperthyroidism.

This clonotype came up many times. The gene calls are TRBV20-1 and TRBJ2-5; D might be TRBD1 (6 bases). The V and J ends lost 7 bases and 9 bases respectively, with 21 bases between them. CDR3 length equals 13 residues. Per germline, CDR1 DFQATT and CDR2 SNEGSKA (reference sequence). CDR3 nucleotides: TGCAGTGGAGCCGGACAGATGGGAGTAGCCCAGTACTTC. Amino acids: CSGAGQMGVAQYF.

This clonotype came up a few times. The chain recombines TRBV6-5 with TRBJ1-5; 7 positions match TRBD1. Germline V gives CDR1 MNHEY, CDR2 SVGAGI. This CDR3 has 18 residues. V shed 0 bases and J 4 bases; nucleotides not matched to a gene: 12. CDR3 region: CASSYSSPGTALNQPQHF. In nucleotides, the CDR3 is TGTGCCAGCAGTTACTCAAGTCCCGGGACAGCCTTAAATCAGCCCCAGCATTTT.

A note on this clonotype: One end of the junction fails to match germline, which may point to a read error. CDR3 region: CSVGGRSYGQYF. DNA of the CDR3: TGCAGCGTTGGAGGGAGGTCCTACGGGCAGTACTTC. The chain is built from TRBV29-1 and TRBJ2-7, with TRBD2 as a possible D gene (6 bases). The CDR3 runs to 12 residues. Germline CDR1 SQVTM, CDR2 ANQGSEA.

This chain links TRBV19 with TRBJ1-2; D gene unclear. V shed 2 bases and J shed 4 bases, with 11 bases lying between them. The CDR3 contains 14 residues. Germline lookup yields CDR1 LNHDA and CDR2 SQIVND (reference sequence). For the CDR3, the DNA is TGTGCCAGTAGTATAACCCAAACAATCTATGGCTACACCTTC. This codes for CASSITQTIYGYTF.

The sample holds many counts of this clonotype. This chain links TRBV20-1 with TRBJ2-7, with D tentatively TRBD1 or TRBD2 (5 bases each). This CDR3 region has 15 residues. CDR1 is DFQATT, CDR2 SNEGSKA, per germline (reference sequence). With 5 bases removed from V and 3 bases from J, the gap between germline ends came to 20 bases. The DNA for the CDR3 is TGCAGTGCTGGGGACGAGGGCCACCTTTACTACGAGCAGTACTTC. It translates to CSAGDEGHLYYEQYF.

This clonotype was picked up a small number of times. The chain carries TRBV6-5 and TRBJ1-4; no firm D call. The CDR3 extends over 16 amino acids. CDR1 is MNHEY and CDR2 is SVGAGI in the germline V gene. The V end lost 6 bases, the J end lost 4 bases, and 18 bases lay between the germline ends. The chain's CDR3 is CASSPGAELINEKLFF. Here the CDR3 DNA reads TGTGCCAGCAGCCCCGGAGCGGAGCTTATTAATGAAAAACTGTTTTTT.

The chain is built from TRBV7-3 and TRBJ1-1, with D hard to call. Germline CDR1 reads SGHTA; CDR2 reads FQGTGA. V was cut by 3 bases and J by 8 bases, with 10 bases left in between. The CDR3 loop spans 12 amino acids. CDR3 sequence reads: CASSLDSEEAFF. CDR3 in DNA: TGTGCCAGCAGCTTGGATTCCGAGGAAGCTTTCTTT.

This clonotype was picked up many times. The V and J genes are TRBV10-1 and TRBJ1-1; no firm D call. From germline, CDR1 is WNHNN and CDR2 SYGVQD (reference sequence). The CDR3 is 13 residues long. V was clipped by 7 bases and J by 1 base, with 10 bases between them. CDR3 in amino acids: CASNDIPNTEAFF. The CDR3 nucleotides read TGCGCCAGCAACGACATCCCGAACACTGAAGCTTTCTTT.

There are many counts of this clonotype. In nucleotides, the CDR3 is TGTGCCAGCAGGGGACAGAATTACCAAGAGACCCAGTACTTC. This encodes CASRGQNYQETQYF. J is TRBJ2-5 and V is TRBV2; 7 bases align to TRBD1. The junction had 4 bases not matched to a gene; V was cut back by 6 bases and J by 0 bases. Germline CDR1 is SNHLY and CDR2 is FYNNEI. The CDR3 spans 14 residues.

CDR3 amino acids: CSARASGTAYEQYF. As DNA, the CDR3 is TGCAGTGCTAGAGCCTCCGGGACAGCCTACGAGCAGTACTTC. J is TRBJ2-7 and V is TRBV20-1; TRBD1 matches at 7 bases. The germline gives CDR1 DFQATT, CDR2 SNEGSKA (reference sequence). The CDR3 totals 14 residues. Losses at the gene ends were 1 base for V and 2 bases for J; bases not matched to a gene: 5.

The V gene is TRBV10-3, the J gene TRBJ2-5; either TRBD1 or TRBD2 may fit D (5 bases each). Between the trimmed V and J ends, which lost 8 bases and 0 bases, there was a span of 16 bases. Germline V gene lookup returns CDR1 ENHRY and CDR2 SYGVKD. The CDR3 has 15 residues. CDR3 residues: CAIARGDQYQETQYF. CDR3 sequence (DNA): TGTGCCATCGCCAGAGGGGACCAGTACCAAGAGACCCAGTACTTC.

The J gene is TRBJ1-2, the V gene TRBV10-3; no reliable D call. Trimming left V 2 bases short and J 3 bases short, with 13 bases between. This CDR3 region has 15 residues. Germline lookup yields CDR1 ENHRY and CDR2 SYGVKD. CDR3 DNA: TGTGCCATCAGTGAGACGTTAAGGGCCGACTATGGCTACACCTTC. It codes for CAISETLRADYGYTF.

Of note for this clonotype: Given a much more abundant clone one base away, this may be a read error. Without the conserved terminal phenylalanine or tryptophan, this CDR3 likely stems from a read error. The chain carries TRBV7-6 and TRBJ1-5; TRBD1 agrees at 10 bases. The V gene end was trimmed by 6 bases and the J gene end by 5 bases; junction bases not matched to a gene: 7. CDR3 length: 15 amino acids. Germline values: CDR1 SGHVS, CDR2 FNYEAQ. CDR3 amino acids: CASSQTGGFYQPQHL. The DNA of the CDR3 is TGTGCCAGCAGTCAGACAGGGGGCTTTTATCAGCCCCAGCATCTT.

The chain uses TRBV6-1 and TRBJ2-2; D might be TRBD1 (5 bases). CDR3 length: 14 amino acids. V lost 5 bases and J lost 6, with 13 bases in between. Per germline, CDR1 MNHNS and CDR2 SASEGT. Here the CDR3 reads CASSYLTGAGELFF. The CDR3 DNA follows: TGTGCCAGCAGTTACCTAACAGGAGCCGGGGAGCTGTTTTTT.

V usage is TRBV10-3 and J usage is TRBJ1-5; unclear D gene. The V gene lost 2 bases and the J gene lost 0 bases, with 8 bases spanning the gap. The length of the CDR3 is 15 residues. The germline gives CDR1 ENHRY, CDR2 SYGVKD. The CDR3 bases are TGTGCCATCAGTGAGCGAGAAAATAGCAATCAGCCCCAGCATTTT. Translated, it gives CAISERENSNQPQHF.